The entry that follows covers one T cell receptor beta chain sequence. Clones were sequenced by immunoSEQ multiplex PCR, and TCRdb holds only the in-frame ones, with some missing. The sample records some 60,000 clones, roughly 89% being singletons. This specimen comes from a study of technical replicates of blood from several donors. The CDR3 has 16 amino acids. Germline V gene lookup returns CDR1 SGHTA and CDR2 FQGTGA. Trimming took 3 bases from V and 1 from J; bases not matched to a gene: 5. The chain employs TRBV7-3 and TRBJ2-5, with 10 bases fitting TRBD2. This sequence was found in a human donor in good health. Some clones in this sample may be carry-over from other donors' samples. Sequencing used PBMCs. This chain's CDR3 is CASSLGVAGGQETQYF. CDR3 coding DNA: TGTGCCAGCAGCTTGGGGGTAGCGGGGGGCCAAGAGACCCAGTACTTC.